This T cell receptor beta chain was found in a study of blood T cell repertoires in COVID-19. The CDR3 runs to 15 residues. Trimming removed 4 bases from V and 0 bases from J, with 10 bases in between. Looked up from germline, CDR1 is KGHSH and CDR2 is LQKENI. Original processing methods: From reference gene primer amplification, estimates of nucleated cell counts were derived. The protocol was immunoSEQ multiplex PCR, while the TCRdb copy is restricted to in-frame clones and leaves out a portion. The D gene and trimming were derived from the DNA, and the V and J assignments and clone size from that table. Of more than 110,000 clones in the sample, 82% are singletons; the top ten hold 4%.

The V call is TRBV18, the J call TRBJ1-5, with D tentatively TRBD1 (5 bases). The source is an elderly woman with acute or convalescent COVID-19. The sequenced sample was peripheral blood. The CDR3 bases are TGTGCCAGCTCACGCGACAGTTATAGCAATCAGCCCCAGCATTTT. Translation gives CASSRDSYSNQPQHF.